This T cell receptor (beta chain) was profiled in a study of CD8+CD57+ T cells in acquired aplastic anemia. Genomic DNA, the template, was used for profiling of the TCR beta VDJ and CDR3. In TCRdb, the reads were re-called with MiXCR into one record per CDR3 protein. The sample records 40,000 to 45,000 distinct CDR3 sequences, approximately 71% being singletons. This clonotype was observed a few times. V was pared by 5 bases and J by 6 bases, with 8 bases between. The germline gives CDR1 SGHTA, CDR2 FQGNSA. The CDR3 is made up of 12 amino acids. The specimen sequenced was sorted CD4+, CD8+, or CD8+CD57+ T cells (not recorded which) from PBMCs. This chain joins TRBV7-2 and TRBJ2-1; D call uncertain. The receptor's source is a human donor in good health, serving as a control. The CDR3 here is CASSTQSNEQFF. For the CDR3, the DNA is TGTGCCAGCAGCACCCAGTCCAATGAGCAGTTCTTC.